Here is one T cell receptor (beta chain) with its context. Its antigen remains unidentified. Per-nucleotide qualities are absent, and no much larger clonotype sits a single base away. The donors were healthy, HIV-negative adults who had no recently reported acute infections or vaccinations. All donors were Caucasian adults living in Nashville, Tennessee, USA. CD4+ T cells were enriched through magnetic negative selection, after which naive cells were positively selected on CD45RA and the remaining negative fraction served as the memory subset. Blood was collected by leukapheresis, and PBMCs were isolated by Ficoll-Histopaque density gradient centrifugation and then cryopreserved in liquid nitrogen vapor phase. Purity and quantity of every magnetically sorted T cell population were checked by analytical flow cytometry. From each sorted fraction, genomic DNA was isolated and quantified by UV absorbance on a Nanodrop 2000c.

Using the deep immunoSEQ assay, multiplex PCR amplified TCR CDR3 regions from genomic DNA. Genomic DNA extracted from each cell subset was distributed evenly over all wells of several immunoSEQ 96-well plates, and each plate served as one replicate. For sorted subsets, around 200 ng genomic DNA, equal to 30,000 or so T cell genomes, was loaded into each replicate PCR. The purified libraries were quantified using a Qubit 3.0 fluorometer, sized with a Bioanalyzer 2100, and then quantified again using the KAPA Library Quantification kit. Each immunoSEQ 96-well plate was sequenced on its own single-read 150-cycle Illumina NextSeq 550 flow cell. As for how the authors treated the data: Because only junctional sequences without quality scores were contained in the immunoSEQ output, filtering matching that applied to full-length reads could not be performed. Sequences were annotated with PyIR, a Python wrapper for IgBLAST v1.9, using IMGT germline references to assign V/J genes and CDR3. Reads with weak V/J assignments (E-value above 1e-6), missing CDR3, stop codons, out-of-frame junctions, or ambiguous translated residues were removed. V3J clonotypes were defined as sequences sharing an identical inferred V gene, J gene, and CDR3 amino acid sequence. Percentage overlap between repertoires was computed as shared unique clonotypes divided by the size of the smaller repertoire. RTK rarefaction, the Chao1 estimator, and Recon v2.1 estimates of unobserved clonotypes were used to assess repertoire richness. Generation probabilities were computed with OLGA for all TCRbeta clonotypes obtained by the gDNA method from four donors. Drawn from immuneACCESS, this table holds only the in-frame rearrangements with V and J called that TCRdb kept. Clones are partly lost; checked studies trace under half to an unresolved V gene and leave the rest unexplained. That table gives V, J and clone size, and the DNA gave D and trimming. Present in this sample are about 640,000 clones, around 72% of which were seen just once. 1.5% to 2% of the sample goes to the ten largest clones.

The sample belongs to a study of shared clonotypes between healthy human individuals (dated by TCRdb to the early 2020s). At the level of the whole study: The cohort comprised two women and three men aged 18 to 49 years. For each donor, CD4 naive and CD4 memory were each given three plates, CD8 naive was given two plates, and CD8 memory was given one plate. To estimate repertoire size and how much clonotypes are shared between individuals, the study performed deep sequencing of blood TCR repertoires from about five healthy adults. Different laboratories and diverse techniques were used to prepare libraries and sequence TCR repertoires, to increase sequencing depth and limit assay-specific biases. Between about 0.9 and 10 billion PBMCs per donor were obtained by leukapheresis.

Study-wide findings and limitations: Rarefaction of sorted-subset datasets indicated incomplete sequencing despite the large sequencing depth. Compared with non-shared clonotypes, clonotypes shared by all four sorted-subset donors had higher generation probabilities. Naive subsets generally had larger estimated clonotype richness than memory subsets did. The small number of donors limited the genetic and exposure-history diversity represented. Sharing across a handful of donors was observed for approximately 5% of naive CD4, around 3.5% of naive CD8, over 2% of memory CD4, and roughly 0.43% of memory CD8 clonotypes. Pairwise subsampling led to the expectation that sequencing depth would affect the degree of clonotype sharing among donors. Sampling was restricted to blood, and TCR repertoires in tissues likely differ from the TCR repertoires found in blood.

CDR1 and CDR2, per the germline V gene (reference sequence), are SSHAT and FNYEAQ. V sheds 6 bases and J sheds 0 bases, leaving 16 bases between their ends. From cysteine to phenylalanine, the CDR3 is 16 amino acids long. Left in the record is the CDR3 DNA by itself, 48 bases read in frame from the first base. The chain couples TRBV7-7 to TRBJ2-3; the D gene is perhaps TRBD2, from 5 matching bases. The sequenced material came from memory CD4+ T cells sorted from blood. The cell subset or site label for this specimen denotes: CD45RA-negative fraction. The TCR was taken from a woman in her thirties in good health. CDR3 protein: CASSKTIATSTDTQYF. The DNA reads TGTGCCAGCAGTAAGACTATAGCGACTAGCACAGATACGCAGTATTTT.